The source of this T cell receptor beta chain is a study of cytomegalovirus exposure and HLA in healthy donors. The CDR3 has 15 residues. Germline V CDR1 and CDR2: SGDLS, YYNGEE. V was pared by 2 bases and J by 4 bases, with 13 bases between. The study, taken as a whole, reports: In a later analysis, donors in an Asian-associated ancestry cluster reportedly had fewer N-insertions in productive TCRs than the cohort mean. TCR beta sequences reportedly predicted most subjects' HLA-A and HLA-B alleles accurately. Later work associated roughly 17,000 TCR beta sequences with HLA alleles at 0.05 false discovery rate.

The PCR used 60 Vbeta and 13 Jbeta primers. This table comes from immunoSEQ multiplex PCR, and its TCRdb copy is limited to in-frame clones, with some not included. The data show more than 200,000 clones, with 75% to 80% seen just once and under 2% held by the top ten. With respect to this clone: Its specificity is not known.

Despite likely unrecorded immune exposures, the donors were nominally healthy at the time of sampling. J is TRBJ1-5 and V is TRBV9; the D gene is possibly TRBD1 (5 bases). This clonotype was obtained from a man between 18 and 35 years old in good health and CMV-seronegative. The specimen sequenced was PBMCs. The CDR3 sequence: CASSVGEGRNQPQHF. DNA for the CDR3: TGTGCCAGCAGCGTCGGGGAGGGGCGAAATCAGCCCCAGCATTTT.